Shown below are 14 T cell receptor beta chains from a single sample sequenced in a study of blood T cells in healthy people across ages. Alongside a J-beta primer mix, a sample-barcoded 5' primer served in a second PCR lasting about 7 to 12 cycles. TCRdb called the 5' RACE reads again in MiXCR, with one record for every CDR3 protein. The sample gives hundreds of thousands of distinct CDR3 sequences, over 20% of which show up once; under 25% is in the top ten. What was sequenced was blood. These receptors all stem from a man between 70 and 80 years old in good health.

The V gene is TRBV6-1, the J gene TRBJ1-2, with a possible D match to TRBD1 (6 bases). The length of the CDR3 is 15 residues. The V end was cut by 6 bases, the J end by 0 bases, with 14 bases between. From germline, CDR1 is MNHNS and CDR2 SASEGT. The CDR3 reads CASSEFTGPNYGYTF. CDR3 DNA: TGTGCCAGCAGCGAATTTACAGGGCCTAACTATGGCTACACCTTC.

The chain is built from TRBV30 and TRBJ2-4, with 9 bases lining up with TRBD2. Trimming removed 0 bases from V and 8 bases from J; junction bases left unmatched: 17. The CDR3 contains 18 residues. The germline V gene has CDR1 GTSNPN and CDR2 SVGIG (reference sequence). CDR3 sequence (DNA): TGTGCCTGGAGTGTACGGCCCTCGCGGTCTAGCGGGATGGACATTCAGTACTTC. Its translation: CAWSVRPSRSSGMDIQYF.

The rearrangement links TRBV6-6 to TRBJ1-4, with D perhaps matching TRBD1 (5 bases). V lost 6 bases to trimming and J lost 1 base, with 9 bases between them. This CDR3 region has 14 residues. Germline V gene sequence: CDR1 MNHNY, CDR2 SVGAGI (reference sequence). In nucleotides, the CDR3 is TGTGCCAGCAGGCCCGGGGGAACTAATGAAAAACTGTTTTTT. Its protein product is CASRPGGTNEKLFF.

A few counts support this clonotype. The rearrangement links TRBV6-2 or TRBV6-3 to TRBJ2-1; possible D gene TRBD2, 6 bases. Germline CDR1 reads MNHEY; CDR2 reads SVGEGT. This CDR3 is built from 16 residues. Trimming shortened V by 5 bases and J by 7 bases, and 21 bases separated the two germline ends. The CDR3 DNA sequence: TGTGCCAGCAGTCCAACCAGACTAGAGAAGGGGAATGAGCAGTTCTTC. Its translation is CASSPTRLEKGNEQFF.

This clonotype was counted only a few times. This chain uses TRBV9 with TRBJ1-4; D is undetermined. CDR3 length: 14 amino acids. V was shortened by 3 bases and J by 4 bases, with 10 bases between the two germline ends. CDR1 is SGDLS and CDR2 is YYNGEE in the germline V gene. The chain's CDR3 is CASSETAYNEKLFF. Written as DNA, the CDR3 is TGTGCCAGCAGCGAGACGGCCTATAATGAAAAACTGTTTTTT.

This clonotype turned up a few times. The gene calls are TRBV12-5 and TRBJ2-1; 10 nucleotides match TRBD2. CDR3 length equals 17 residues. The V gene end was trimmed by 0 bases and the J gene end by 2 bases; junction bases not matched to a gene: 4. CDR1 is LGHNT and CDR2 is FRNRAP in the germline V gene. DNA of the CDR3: TGTGCTAGTGGTTTGGTATACAGCGGGAGGGCCTACAATGAGCAGTTCTTC. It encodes CASGLVYSGRAYNEQFF.

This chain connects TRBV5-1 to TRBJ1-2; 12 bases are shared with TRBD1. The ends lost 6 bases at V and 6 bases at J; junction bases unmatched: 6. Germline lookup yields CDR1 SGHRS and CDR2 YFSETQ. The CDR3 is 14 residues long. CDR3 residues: CASTWDRGRDGYTF. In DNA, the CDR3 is TGCGCCAGCACCTGGGACAGGGGGCGCGATGGCTACACCTTC.

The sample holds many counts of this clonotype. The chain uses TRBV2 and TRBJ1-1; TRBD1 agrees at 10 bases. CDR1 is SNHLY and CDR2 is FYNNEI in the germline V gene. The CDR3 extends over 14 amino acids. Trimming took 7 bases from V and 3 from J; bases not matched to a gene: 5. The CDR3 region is CASMTGQGYTEAFF. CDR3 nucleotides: TGTGCCAGCATGACGGGACAGGGGTACACTGAAGCTTTCTTT.

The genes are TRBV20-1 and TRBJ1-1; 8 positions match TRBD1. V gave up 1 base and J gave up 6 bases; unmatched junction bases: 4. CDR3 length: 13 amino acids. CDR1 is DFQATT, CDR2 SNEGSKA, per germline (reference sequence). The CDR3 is CSARGQGSAEAFF. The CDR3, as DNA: TGCAGTGCTAGAGGACAGGGGAGCGCTGAAGCTTTCTTT.

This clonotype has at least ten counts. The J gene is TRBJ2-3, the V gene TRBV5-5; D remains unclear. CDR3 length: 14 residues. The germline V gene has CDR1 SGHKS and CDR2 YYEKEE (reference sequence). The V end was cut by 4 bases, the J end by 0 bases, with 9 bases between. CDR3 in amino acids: CASSPVTSTDTQYF. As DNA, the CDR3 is TGTGCCAGCAGCCCAGTTACAAGCACAGATACGCAGTATTTT. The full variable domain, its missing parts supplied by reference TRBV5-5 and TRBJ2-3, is DAGVTQSPTHLIKTRGQQVTLRCSPISGHKSVSWYQQVLGQGPQFIFQYYEKEERGRGNFPDRFSARQFPNYSSELNVNALLLGDSALYLCASSPVTSTDTQYFGPGTRLTVL.

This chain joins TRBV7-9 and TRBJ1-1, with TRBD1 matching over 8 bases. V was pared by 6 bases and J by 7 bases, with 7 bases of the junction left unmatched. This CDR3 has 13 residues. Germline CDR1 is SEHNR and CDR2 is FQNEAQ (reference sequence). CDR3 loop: CASSTTGALEAFF. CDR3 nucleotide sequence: TGTGCCAGCAGTACGACAGGGGCCCTTGAAGCTTTCTTT.

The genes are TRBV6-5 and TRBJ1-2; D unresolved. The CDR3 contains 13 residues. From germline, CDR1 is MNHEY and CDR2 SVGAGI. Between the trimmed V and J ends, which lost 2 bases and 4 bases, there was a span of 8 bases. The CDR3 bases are TGTGCCAGCAGTTACGGGCAGAGCTATGGCTACACCTTC. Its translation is CASSYGQSYGYTF.

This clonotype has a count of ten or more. The CDR3 loop reads CSVEQGPNQPQHF. CDR3 DNA: TGCAGCGTTGAACAGGGCCCCAATCAGCCCCAGCATTTT. V gene TRBV29-1 combines with J gene TRBJ1-5; a possible D gene is TRBD1 (5 bases). Between the trimmed V and J ends, which lost 2 bases and 3 bases, there was a span of 8 bases. Germline CDR1 is SQVTM and CDR2 is ANQGSEA. The length of the CDR3 is 13 residues.

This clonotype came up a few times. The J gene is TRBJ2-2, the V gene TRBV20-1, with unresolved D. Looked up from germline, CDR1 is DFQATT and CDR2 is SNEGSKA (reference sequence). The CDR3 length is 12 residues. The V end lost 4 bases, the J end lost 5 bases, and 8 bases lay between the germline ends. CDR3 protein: CSAMFVTGELFF. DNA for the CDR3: TGCAGTGCTATGTTCGTGACCGGGGAGCTGTTTTTT.